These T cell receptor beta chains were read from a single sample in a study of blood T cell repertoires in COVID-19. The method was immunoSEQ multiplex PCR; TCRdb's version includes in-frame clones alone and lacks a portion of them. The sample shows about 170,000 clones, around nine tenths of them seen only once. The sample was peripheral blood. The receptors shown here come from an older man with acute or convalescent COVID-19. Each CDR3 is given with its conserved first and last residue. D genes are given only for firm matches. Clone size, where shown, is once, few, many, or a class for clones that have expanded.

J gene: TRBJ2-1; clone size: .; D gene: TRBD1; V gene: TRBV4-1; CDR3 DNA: TGCGCCAGCAGCCAAGTCGTAGGGGGCTTCTACAATGAGCAGTTCTTC; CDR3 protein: CASSQVVGGFYNEQFF
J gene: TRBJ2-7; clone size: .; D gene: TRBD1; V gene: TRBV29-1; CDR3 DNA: TGCAGCGTTTTATCAGGGGGTCCCTACGAGCAGTACTTC; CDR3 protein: CSVLSGGPYEQYF
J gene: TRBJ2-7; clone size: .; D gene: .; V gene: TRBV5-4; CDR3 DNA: TGTGCCAGCAGCCCCACACGAGGGACATTCTACGAGCAGTACTTC; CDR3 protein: CASSPTRGTFYEQYF
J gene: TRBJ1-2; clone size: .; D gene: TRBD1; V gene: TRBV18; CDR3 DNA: TGTGCCAGCTCACCACCGTCCACAGGGGGAGGCTACACCTTC; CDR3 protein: CASSPPSTGGGYTF
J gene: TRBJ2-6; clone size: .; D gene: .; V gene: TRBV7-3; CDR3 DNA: TGTGCCAGCAGCTTAACCCTTGCGGGGGCCAACGTCCTGACTTTC; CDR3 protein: CASSLTLAGANVLTF
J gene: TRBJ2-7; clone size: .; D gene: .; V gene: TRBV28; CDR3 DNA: TGTGCCAGCAGTCCCACCTGGGGACAAAACTACGAGCAGTACTTC; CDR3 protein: CASSPTWGQNYEQYF
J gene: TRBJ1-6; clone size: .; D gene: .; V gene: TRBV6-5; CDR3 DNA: TGTGCCAGCAGTTACTCGGAGTCGGCCGATAATTCACCCCTCCACTTT; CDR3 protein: CASSYSESADNSPLHF
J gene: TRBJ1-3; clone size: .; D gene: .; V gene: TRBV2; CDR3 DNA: TGTGCCAGCAGTGAAATAGTAAACACCATATATTTT; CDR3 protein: CASSEIVNTIYF
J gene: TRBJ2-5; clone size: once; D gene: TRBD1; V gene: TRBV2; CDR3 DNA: TGTGCCAGCAAGGCAGGGGGCGAGACCCAGTACTTC; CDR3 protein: CASKAGGETQYF
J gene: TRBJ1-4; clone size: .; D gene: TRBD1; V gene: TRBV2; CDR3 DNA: TGTGCCAGCAGTAGACAGGGAGCAACTAATGAAAAACTGTTTTTT; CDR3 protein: CASSRQGATNEKLFF
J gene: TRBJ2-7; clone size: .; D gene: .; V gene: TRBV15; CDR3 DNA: TGTGCCACCAGCAGAGGGGAGGGGGAAGGTTCCGGAAGATCCTACGAGCAGTACTTC; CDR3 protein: CATSRGEGEGSGRSYEQYF
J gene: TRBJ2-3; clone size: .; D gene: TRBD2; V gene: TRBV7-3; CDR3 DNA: TGTGCCAGCAGCAAAGAAGGCCTAGCGGGCACAGATACGCAGTATTTT; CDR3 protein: CASSKEGLAGTDTQYF
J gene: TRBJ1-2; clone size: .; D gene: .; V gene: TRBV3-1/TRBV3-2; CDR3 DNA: TGTGCCAGCAGCCCCGGACAGCTAACCTATGGCTACACCTTC; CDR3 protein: CASSPGQLTYGYTF
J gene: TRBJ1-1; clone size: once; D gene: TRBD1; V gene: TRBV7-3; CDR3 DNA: TGTGCCAGCAGCGTGGACAGGGGACGCACTGAAGCTTTCTTT; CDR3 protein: CASSVDRGRTEAFF
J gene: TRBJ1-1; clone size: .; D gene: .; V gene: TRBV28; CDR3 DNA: TGTGCCAGCAGTTCCCAGGGCAGGGTAACTGAAGCTTTCTTT; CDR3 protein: CASSSQGRVTEAFF
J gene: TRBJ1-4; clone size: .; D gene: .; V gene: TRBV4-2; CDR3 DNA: TGTGCCAGCAGCCAAGATGGCCAGGGGTGGGAAAAACTGTTTTTT; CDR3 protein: CASSQDGQGWEKLFF
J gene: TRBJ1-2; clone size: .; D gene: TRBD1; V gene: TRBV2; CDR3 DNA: TGTGCCAGCAGTGAACAGGGGGCAGGAGGCTACACCTTC; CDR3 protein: CASSEQGAGGYTF
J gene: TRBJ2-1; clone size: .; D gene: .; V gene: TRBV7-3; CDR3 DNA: TGTGCCAGCAGCTTAAGCCTAGCCCACAATGAGCAGTTCTTC; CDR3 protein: CASSLSLAHNEQFF
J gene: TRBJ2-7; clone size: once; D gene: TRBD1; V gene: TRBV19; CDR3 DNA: TGTGCCAGTAGGAGTATTGGGGACAGCTCCTACGAGCAGTACTTC; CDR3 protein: CASRSIGDSSYEQYF
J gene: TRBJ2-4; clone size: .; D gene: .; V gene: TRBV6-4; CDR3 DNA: TGTGCCAGCAGTGGGGAAGCGCGAGAGGGAAACATTCAGTACTTC; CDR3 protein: CASSGEAREGNIQYF
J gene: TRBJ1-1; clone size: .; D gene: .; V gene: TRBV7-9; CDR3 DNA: TGTGCCAGCAGCTTAGGTCCGAACATGAACACTGAAGCTTTCTTT; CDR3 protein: CASSLGPNMNTEAFF
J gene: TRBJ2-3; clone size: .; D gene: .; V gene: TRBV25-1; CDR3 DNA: TGTGCCAGCAGTGAATGGGCTTTCGGGCGGGGCCCAGATACGCAGTATTTT; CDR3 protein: CASSEWAFGRGPDTQYF
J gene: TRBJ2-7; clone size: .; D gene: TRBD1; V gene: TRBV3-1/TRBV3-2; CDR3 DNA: TGTGCCAGCAGCGCCCCCACAGGGGCGGGCTACGAGCAGTACTTC; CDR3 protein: CASSAPTGAGYEQYF
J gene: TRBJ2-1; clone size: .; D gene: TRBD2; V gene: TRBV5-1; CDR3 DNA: TGCGCCAGCAGCTTTCGTAGCGGGATAAGCAATGAGCAGTTCTTC; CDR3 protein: CASSFRSGISNEQFF
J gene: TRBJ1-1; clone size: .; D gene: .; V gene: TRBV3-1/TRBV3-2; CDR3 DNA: TGTGCCAGCAGCTATTTAATGGGGGGGGCGGGCACTGAAGCTTTCTTT; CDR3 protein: CASSYLMGGAGTEAFF
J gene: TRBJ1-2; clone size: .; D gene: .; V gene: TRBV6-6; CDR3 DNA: TGTGCCAGCAGTTACACGCCCCCCACTCTCTCGGGGGGCTACACCTTC; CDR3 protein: CASSYTPPTLSGGYTF
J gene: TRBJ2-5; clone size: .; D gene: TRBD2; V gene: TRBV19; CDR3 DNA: TGTGCCAGTAGTTGGGGGGGGTTAGAGACCCAGTACTTC; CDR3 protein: CASSWGGLETQYF
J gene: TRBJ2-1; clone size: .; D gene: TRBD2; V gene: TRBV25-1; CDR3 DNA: TGTGCCAGCAGTGAACCCGGGGGGATCGGTGAGCAGTTCTTC; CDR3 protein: CASSEPGGIGEQFF
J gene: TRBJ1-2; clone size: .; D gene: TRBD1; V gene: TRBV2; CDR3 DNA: TGTGCCAGCTTACCGGGACAGGGAGGCAACAGCTATGGCTACACCTTC; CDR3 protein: CASLPGQGGNSYGYTF
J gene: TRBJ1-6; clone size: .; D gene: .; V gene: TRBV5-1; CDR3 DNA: TGCGCCAGCTCTTCCGACAGGCCTAATTCACCCCTCCACTTT; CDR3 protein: CASSSDRPNSPLHF
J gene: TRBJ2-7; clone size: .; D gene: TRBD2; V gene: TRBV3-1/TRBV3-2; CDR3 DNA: TGTGCCAGCAGCCGAGCGGGGGGGCGGGAGCAGTACTTC; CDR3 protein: CASSRAGGREQYF
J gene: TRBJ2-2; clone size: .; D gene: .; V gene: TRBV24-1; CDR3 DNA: TGTGCCACCAGTGACCCGGGTCACAACACCGGGGAGCTGTTTTTT; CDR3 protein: CATSDPGHNTGELFF
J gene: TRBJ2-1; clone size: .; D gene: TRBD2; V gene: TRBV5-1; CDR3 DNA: TGCGCTAGCGGGGGGACGGCGGGTAGCTCCTACAATGAGCAGTTCTTC; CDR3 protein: CASGGTAGSSYNEQFF
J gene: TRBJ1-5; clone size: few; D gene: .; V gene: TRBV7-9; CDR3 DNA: TGTGCCAGCAGCTCCAGGCCAGCCACCCAGGGGCCCCAGCATTTT; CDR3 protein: CASSSRPATQGPQHF
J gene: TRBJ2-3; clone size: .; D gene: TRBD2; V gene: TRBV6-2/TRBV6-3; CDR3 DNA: TGTGCCAGCAGACCTAGGACTAGCGGGGGCCCTAGCACAGATACGCAGTATTTT; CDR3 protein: CASRPRTSGGPSTDTQYF
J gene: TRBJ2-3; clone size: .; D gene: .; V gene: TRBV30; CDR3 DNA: TGTGCCTGGAGTCTACCGCCCTGGGATACGCAGTATTTT; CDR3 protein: CAWSLPPWDTQYF
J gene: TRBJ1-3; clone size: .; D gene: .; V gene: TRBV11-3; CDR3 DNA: TGTGCCAGCAGCCTGAGAGAGGGAAACACCATATATTTT; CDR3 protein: CASSLREGNTIYF
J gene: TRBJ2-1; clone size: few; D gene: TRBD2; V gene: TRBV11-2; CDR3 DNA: TGTGCCAGCAGCTTACAACTAGCGGGATCGTATAATGAGCAGTTCTTC; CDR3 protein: CASSLQLAGSYNEQFF
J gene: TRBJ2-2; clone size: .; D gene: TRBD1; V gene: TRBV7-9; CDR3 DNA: TGTGCCAGCACGACAGGGACCGGGGAGCTGTTTTTT; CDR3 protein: CASTTGTGELFF
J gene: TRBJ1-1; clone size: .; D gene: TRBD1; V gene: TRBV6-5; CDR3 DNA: TGTGCCGGGATTAAACAGGGGTCAAACACTGAAGCTTTCTTT; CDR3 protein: CAGIKQGSNTEAFF
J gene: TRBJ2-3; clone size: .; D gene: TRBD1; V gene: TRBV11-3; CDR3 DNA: TGTGCCAGCAGCTCACAGGGGCCGGCAGATACGCAGTATTTT; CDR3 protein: CASSSQGPADTQYF
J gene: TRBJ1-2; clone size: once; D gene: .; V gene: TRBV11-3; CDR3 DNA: TGTGCCAGCAGCCGACCCAGGGACAAAAGACACTATGGCTACACCTTC; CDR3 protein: CASSRPRDKRHYGYTF
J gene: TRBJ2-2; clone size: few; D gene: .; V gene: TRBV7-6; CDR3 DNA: TGTGCCAGCAGCTTAGAGACAGGCCGGAACACCGGGGAGCTGTTTTTT; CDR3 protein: CASSLETGRNTGELFF
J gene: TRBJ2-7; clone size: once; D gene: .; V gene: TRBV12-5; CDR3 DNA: TGTGCTAGTGGCCTCGGCGGGGACAGTGGGGAGCAGTACTTC; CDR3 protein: CASGLGGDSGEQYF
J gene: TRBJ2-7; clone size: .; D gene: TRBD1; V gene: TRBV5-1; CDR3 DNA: TGCGCCAGCAGCTTACAGGGGACCTCCTACGAGCAGTACTTC; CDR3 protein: CASSLQGTSYEQYF
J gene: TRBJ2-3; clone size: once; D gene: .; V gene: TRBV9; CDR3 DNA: TGTGCCAGCAGCGTAGGCAACCCGGGCACAGATACGCAGTATTTT; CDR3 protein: CASSVGNPGTDTQYF
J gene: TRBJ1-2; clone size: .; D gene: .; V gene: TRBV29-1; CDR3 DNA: TGCAGCGTTGAACGGGGGGATGCTGGCTACACCTTC; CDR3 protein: CSVERGDAGYTF
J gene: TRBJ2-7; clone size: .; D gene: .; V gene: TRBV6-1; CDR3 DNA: TGTGCCAGCAGTGAAGCGCTTAGCGGAGCCTCCTACGAGCAGTACTTC; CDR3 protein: CASSEALSGASYEQYF
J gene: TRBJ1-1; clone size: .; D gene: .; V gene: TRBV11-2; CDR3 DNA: TGTGCCAGCAGCTTACGGACAGAAACGAACACTGAAGCTTTCTTT; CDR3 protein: CASSLRTETNTEAFF
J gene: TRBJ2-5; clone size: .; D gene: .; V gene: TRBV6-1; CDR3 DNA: TGTGCCAGCAGTGAAGGTTCCCTATCGAAGACCCAGTACTTC; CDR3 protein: CASSEGSLSKTQYF
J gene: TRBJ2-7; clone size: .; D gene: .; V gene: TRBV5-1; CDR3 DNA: TGCGCCAGCAGCACACAGGGCTACGAGCAGTACTTC; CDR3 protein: CASSTQGYEQYF
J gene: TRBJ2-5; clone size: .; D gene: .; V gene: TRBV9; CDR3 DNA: TGTGCCAGCAGCGTAGGAGGGCGGGCAGGGGGGCAAGAGACCCAGTACTTC; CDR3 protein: CASSVGGRAGGQETQYF
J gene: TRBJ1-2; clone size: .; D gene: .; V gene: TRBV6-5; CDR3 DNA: TGTGCCAGCATTGGCCCCCCCGGGGTTGGCTACACCTTC; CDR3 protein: CASIGPPGVGYTF
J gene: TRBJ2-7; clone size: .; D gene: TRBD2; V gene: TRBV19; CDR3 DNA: TGTGCCAGTAGTCCCCCACCGGGACTAGCGGGAGGGCCGTGGGAGCAGTACTTC; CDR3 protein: CASSPPPGLAGGPWEQYF